These 25 T cell receptor beta chains were all obtained from the same sample, sequenced in a study of a mutant IDH1 vaccine in newly diagnosed glioma. These receptors have no known antigen. Sequencing was performed with immunoSEQ multiplex PCR; in TCRdb, only in-frame clones are kept and a portion is missing. The sample consists of 55,000 to 65,000 clones, less than 85% of them appearing once. The time point was: week 11, during vaccination. It was 300 ug of mutant IDH1 20-mer peptide that made up each vaccine dose, given with topical imiquimod. Specimen: PBMCs, collected from a glioma patient whose treatment included an IDH1 peptide vaccine. The receptor set was obtained from a man aged 25-40 years with glioma.

The chain carries TRBV9 and TRBJ2-5; 9 nucleotides align to TRBD2. V was pared by 0 bases and J by 1 base, with 4 bases of the junction left unmatched. Germline loops: CDR1 SGDLS, CDR2 YYNGEE. This CDR3 has 16 amino acids. The CDR3 coding sequence is TGTGCCAGCAGCGTAGACGGACTAGCGTCCCAAGAGACCCAGTACTTC. It is translated as CASSVDGLASQETQYF.

The genes are TRBV4-1 and TRBJ2-3; 10 bases map to TRBD2. The CDR3 totals 17 residues. Germline values: CDR1 MGHRA, CDR2 YSYEKL. V gave up 4 bases and J gave up 0 bases; unmatched junction bases: 7. Here the CDR3 reads CASSRQASGSSTDTQYF. For the CDR3, the DNA is TGCGCCAGCAGCCGGCAAGCTAGCGGGAGTAGCACAGATACGCAGTATTTT.

CDR3 sequence: CASSQQADGAPLHF. The CDR3 DNA reads TGCGCCAGCAGCCAACAGGCCGATGGGGCACCCCTCCACTTT. This chain joins TRBV4-3 and TRBJ1-6; no firm D call. V lost 2 bases to trimming and J lost 11 bases, with 13 bases between them. The CDR3 covers 14 residues. Looked up from germline, CDR1 is LGHNA and CDR2 is YSLEER.

The chain has TRBV27 and TRBJ1-1, with 9 bases that match TRBD1. Germline trimming cut 3 bases from V and 9 bases from J; bases unmatched to any gene: 11. The germline V gene has CDR1 MNHEY and CDR2 SMNVEV (reference sequence). The CDR3 totals 15 residues. The CDR3 coding sequence is TGTGCCAGCAGTTTGTCCGGGACAGGGTTACAAAAAGCTTTCTTT. Translated, it gives CASSLSGTGLQKAFF.

The chain recombines TRBV7-3 with TRBJ2-1, with a tentative D call TRBD2 (6 bases). CDR3 size: 13 residues. Germline loops: CDR1 SGHTA, CDR2 FQGTGA. Trimming removed 3 bases at V and 9 bases at J, with 12 bases between. This chain's CDR3 is CASSFGGVAEQFF. In nucleotides, the CDR3 is TGTGCCAGCAGCTTCGGCGGGGTGGCTGAGCAGTTCTTC.

The chain employs TRBV27 and TRBJ2-5, with 9 bases matching TRBD1. TRBJ2-7 explains the end of the DNA better; the J call may be wrong. Germline V gene data show CDR1 as MNHEY and CDR2 as SMNVEV (reference sequence). The CDR3 length is 15 residues. The CDR3 nucleotides are TGTGCCAGCAGTTTATGGGGGACAGGGCGATACGAGCAGTACTTC. This gives the protein CASSLWGTGRYEQYF.

The CDR3 sequence is CASSLEPSGGTVDTQYF. CDR3 coding DNA: TGCGCCAGCAGCTTGGAACCTAGCGGGGGCACTGTGGATACGCAGTATTTT. The chain links TRBV5-1 to TRBJ2-3, with 10 bases matching TRBD2. Germline assignment: CDR1 SGHRS and CDR2 YFSETQ. The CDR3 sequence is 17 residues long. The ends lost 0 bases at V and 6 bases at J; junction bases unmatched: 10.

The chain joins TRBV5-1 to TRBJ2-7; TRBD1 might be the D (6 bases). The V end lost 0 bases, the J end lost 6 bases, and 10 bases lay between the germline ends. Per the germline V gene, CDR1 is SGHRS and CDR2 is YFSETQ. The CDR3 consists of 13 residues. CDR3 DNA: TGCGCCAGCAGCTTGGCCCCAGGGGCCGAGCAGTACTTC. As protein: CASSLAPGAEQYF.

The gene calls are TRBV6-4 and TRBJ2-3; no clear D. Germline CDR1 and CDR2: MRHNA and SNTAGT. The CDR3 is 14 residues long. V lost 3 bases and J lost 4, with 11 bases in between. The CDR3: CASSESAVADTQYF. For the CDR3, the DNA is TGTGCCAGCAGTGAGAGTGCTGTAGCAGATACGCAGTATTTT.

V and J are TRBV9 and TRBJ2-1; D is perhaps TRBD1 (6 bases). Looked up from germline, CDR1 is SGDLS and CDR2 is YYNGEE. V was trimmed by 0 bases and J by 1 base, leaving 11 bases between them. The CDR3 length is 16 residues. The CDR3 reads CASSVDTTGSYNEQFF. The CDR3 nucleotides read TGTGCCAGCAGCGTAGATACCACAGGGTCCTACAATGAGCAGTTCTTC.

This rearrangement joins TRBV28 to TRBJ1-6; no definite D call. The CDR3 runs 13 residues. The V and J ends lost 11 bases and 0 bases respectively, with 8 bases between them. Germline CDR1 and CDR2: MDHEN and SYDVKM. CDR3 nucleotide sequence: TGTGCCGGGAGGATCTCCTATAATTCACCCCTCCACTTT. Its protein is CAGRISYNSPLHF.

This chain uses TRBV5-6 with TRBJ1-1, with unresolved D. The CDR3 sequence is 12 residues long. Germline loops: CDR1 SGHDT, CDR2 YYEEEE. The V and J ends lost 0 bases and 3 bases respectively, with 3 bases between them. The CDR3 protein is CASSLGYTEAFF. In nucleotides, the CDR3 is TGTGCCAGCAGCTTGGGGTACACTGAAGCTTTCTTT.

J is TRBJ2-5 and V is TRBV2; D is unresolved. Trimming shortened V by 5 bases and J by 0 bases, and 7 bases separated the two germline ends. CDR1 is SNHLY and CDR2 is FYNNEI in the germline V gene. This CDR3 is built from 13 residues. This chain's CDR3 is CASSFTYQETQYF. The CDR3 DNA follows: TGTGCCAGCAGTTTCACGTACCAAGAGACCCAGTACTTC.

The CDR3 sequence: CASTPGSGTMDYEQYF. The CDR3 DNA follows: TGTGCCAGCACTCCCGGGTCGGGGACAATGGACTACGAGCAGTACTTC. The chain carries TRBV2 and TRBJ2-7; possible D gene TRBD1, 6 bases. Germline values: CDR1 SNHLY, CDR2 FYNNEI. Deletions cut 7 bases from V and 3 bases from J, with 22 bases between. The CDR3 is 16 residues long.

The V call is TRBV4-1, the J call TRBJ2-2; no definite D call. The CDR3 extends over 15 amino acids. Trimming stripped 6 bases from V and 2 bases from J, with 13 bases between. CDR1 MGHRA and CDR2 YSYEKL come from the germline V gene. The CDR3 region is CASRPVGVNTGELFF. CDR3 in DNA: TGCGCCAGCAGGCCCGTGGGCGTTAACACCGGGGAGCTGTTTTTT.

The rearrangement joins TRBV2 to TRBJ1-6, with 9 bases fitting TRBD1. Unmatched junction bases numbered 5, after V lost 6 bases and J lost 8 bases. The CDR3 runs to 14 residues. Germline V gene data show CDR1 as SNHLY and CDR2 as FYNNEI. The chain's CDR3 is CASSQDRGYSPLHF. Written as DNA, the CDR3 is TGTGCCAGCAGCCAGGACAGGGGTTATTCACCCCTCCACTTT.

The chain uses TRBV11-2 and TRBJ2-3, with 7 bases fitting TRBD2. The V gene's germline CDR1 is SGHAT and CDR2 FQNNGV. The CDR3 covers 16 residues. Trimming cost V 4 bases and J 5 bases; bases outside gene matches: 12. CDR3 in DNA: TGTGCCAGCAGCTCACCCTCGGCAGCGGGGTTAGATACGCAGTATTTT. Translated: CASSSPSAAGLDTQYF.

This clone was observed a single time. The chain employs TRBV28 and TRBJ1-2; D remains unclear. This CDR3 comprises 16 residues. Germline CDR1 MDHEN, CDR2 SYDVKM. With 4 bases removed from V and 7 bases from J, the gap between germline ends came to 22 bases. As DNA, the CDR3 is TGTGCCAGCAGTTCTGTTCCCCCCGAAGTTTTTGGTGGCTACACCTTC. Protein: CASSSVPPEVFGGYTF.

The chain is built from TRBV5-4 and TRBJ2-5; D not certain. CDR1 is SGHNT and CDR2 is YYREEE in the germline V gene (reference sequence). The CDR3 runs 13 residues. Trimming took off 0 bases at V and 7 bases at J, with 10 bases between the two ends. The CDR3 sequence: CASSLDGPGTQYF. In DNA form, the CDR3 reads TGTGCCAGCAGCTTGGACGGGCCGGGGACCCAGTACTTC.

CDR3: CASSPPGQIYEQYF. The DNA for the CDR3 is TGTGCCAGCAGCCCCCCGGGGCAAATCTACGAGCAGTACTTC. The chain employs TRBV7-9 and TRBJ2-7; D is perhaps TRBD1 or TRBD2 (5 bases each). The CDR3 covers 14 residues. V was pared by 5 bases and J by 3 bases, with 14 bases between. The germline CDR1 and CDR2 sequences are SEHNR and FQNEAQ (reference sequence).

CDR3 protein: CASSPLNGRTNYGYTF. CDR3 nucleotide sequence: TGTGCCAGCAGCCCTTTAAATGGGAGAACTAACTATGGCTACACCTTC. This chain links TRBV5-6 with TRBJ1-2; no clear D. The V and J ends lost 4 bases and 0 bases respectively, with 16 bases between them. The germline V gene encodes CDR1 SGHDT and CDR2 YYEEEE. The CDR3 loop spans 16 amino acids.

The rearrangement uses TRBV6-1 and TRBJ1-2; unclear D gene. Germline values: CDR1 MNHNS, CDR2 SASEGT. The germline V and J ends were trimmed by 7 bases and 3 bases, with 18 bases remaining between them. This CDR3 spans 15 amino acids. The CDR3 sequence: CASNPREGKDYGYTF. The DNA of the CDR3 is TGTGCCAGCAACCCGAGGGAGGGTAAGGACTATGGCTACACCTTC.

The V and J genes are TRBV11-2 and TRBJ1-5; 9 bases map to TRBD1. This CDR3 has 16 amino acids. Germline V gene data show CDR1 as SGHAT and CDR2 as FQNNGV. The V and J ends lost 6 bases and 3 bases, in that order; junction bases with no gene match: 9. In DNA, the CDR3 is TGTGCCAGCAGGTTGGCCGGGACAGGGCCCAATCAGCCCCAGCATTTT. This sequence encodes CASRLAGTGPNQPQHF.

The chain uses TRBV18 and TRBJ2-5; 7 bases are shared with TRBD1. Germline trimming cut 1 base from V and 1 base from J; bases unmatched to any gene: 9. This CDR3 has 17 residues. The germline gives CDR1 KGHSH, CDR2 LQKENI. As DNA, the CDR3 is TGTGCCAGCTCACCACGGTATAGGGGACAGATCCAAGAGACCCAGTACTTC. Its translation: CASSPRYRGQIQETQYF.

The V call is TRBV30, the J call TRBJ1-5, with D maybe TRBD1 (6 bases). This CDR3 has 14 amino acids. Germline-derived CDR1 and CDR2 are GTSNPN and SVGIG (reference sequence). Trimming cost V 5 bases and J 5 bases, with 16 bases left between them. CDR3 DNA: TGTGCCTGGTCCCTCGGGGGGGCTTATCAGCCCCAGCATTTT. Amino acid sequence: CAWSLGGAYQPQHF.